The 22 T cell receptor beta chains given below trace back to one sample, sequenced in a study of cytomegalovirus exposure and HLA in healthy donors. PCR used 60 Vbeta primers and 13 Jbeta primers. Some clones are missing from TCRdb's copy, which holds only in-frame ones; the method was immunoSEQ multiplex PCR. The data show roughly 170,000 clones, approximately 78% seen once. Material: PBMCs. The receptors derive from a woman aged 18 to 35 in good health and CMV-seronegative.

To note about this clone: An end of the junction does not agree with germline; a read error may underlie this. The J gene is TRBJ2-7, the V gene TRBV27; 8 bases align to TRBD2. Germline CDR1 MNHEY, CDR2 SMNVEV (reference sequence). This CDR3 is built from 13 residues. The CDR3 is CASSPTGGTSPSF. The CDR3 bases are TGTGCCAGCAGTCCAACGGGAGGGACTAGTCCCTCCTTC.

The CDR3 loop is CASSVRDSKAEAFF. The CDR3 DNA reads TGTGCCAGCAGTGTCAGGGATTCAAAGGCTGAAGCTTTCTTT. The chain employs TRBV6-5 and TRBJ1-1; a possible D gene is TRBD1 (5 bases). Germline CDR1 is MNHEY and CDR2 is SVGAGI. This CDR3 is built from 14 residues. V lost 5 bases and J lost 6, with 16 bases in between.

V is TRBV10-3 and J is TRBJ2-5; no clear D gene. The J call may be incorrect, as the DNA end agrees better with TRBJ2-7. The germline CDR1 and CDR2 sequences are ENHRY and SYGVKD. The CDR3 runs to 11 residues. The CDR3 DNA is TGTGCCATCAGCGATAATTACGAGCAGTACTTC. Protein: CAISDNYEQYF.

This clone appeared once. This chain connects TRBV29-1 to TRBJ2-1, with D maybe TRBD2 (5 bases). The germline V gene has CDR1 SQVTM and CDR2 ANQGSEA. Trimming left V 5 bases short and J 8 bases short, with 13 bases between. This CDR3 comprises 12 residues. CDR3 nucleotide sequence: TGCAGCGTTTTTTCGGGGAACGATGAGCAGTTCTTC. It codes for CSVFSGNDEQFF.

The gene calls are TRBV28 and TRBJ2-7; 8 bases fit TRBD1. CDR1 and CDR2 from the germline V gene are MDHEN and SYDVKM. CDR3 size: 15 residues. The V gene end was trimmed by 5 bases and the J gene end by 2 bases; junction bases not matched to a gene: 8. CDR3 bases: TGTGCCAGCAGTATTCCCGGGACAGGCGCCTACGAGCAGTACTTC. This sequence encodes CASSIPGTGAYEQYF.

This clone is a singleton in its sample. This chain joins TRBV9 and TRBJ2-7, with 8 nucleotides matching TRBD1. Germline assignment: CDR1 SGDLS and CDR2 YYNGEE. The CDR3 has 16 amino acids. Trimming took 4 bases from V and 5 from J; bases not matched to a gene: 14. The CDR3 spells CASSYEGTGSADEQYF. For the CDR3, the DNA is TGTGCCAGCAGCTACGAGGGGACAGGATCGGCTGACGAGCAGTACTTC. Variable domain in full (rest from reference TRBV9 and TRBJ2-7): DSGVTQTPKHLITATGQRVTLRCSPRSGDLSVYWYQQSLDQGLQFLIQYYNGEERAKGNILERFSAQQFPDLHSELNLSSLELGDSALYFCASSYEGTGSADEQYFGPGTRLTVT.

CDR3: CASSHPVSGAYEQYF. CDR3 DNA: TGCGCCAGCAGCCACCCCGTTAGCGGAGCCTACGAGCAGTACTTC. The V call is TRBV4-1, the J call TRBJ2-7; D might be TRBD2 (6 bases). V was clipped by 3 bases and J by 2 bases, with 14 bases between them. CDR1 and CDR2 from the germline V gene are MGHRA and YSYEKL. CDR3 size: 15 residues.

The chain recombines TRBV6-5 with TRBJ1-2; D not resolved. The V and J ends lost 4 bases and 4 bases respectively, with 10 bases between them. Germline CDR1 and CDR2: MNHEY and SVGAGI. The CDR3 is 13 amino acids. The CDR3, as DNA: TGTGCCAGCAGTTTGGGCAGTCGCTATGGCTACACCTTC. Its protein product is CASSLGSRYGYTF.

The chain joins TRBV2 to TRBJ2-3; TRBD2 matches 9 bases. Trimming took 5 bases from V and 2 from J; bases not matched to a gene: 8. The CDR3 runs 16 residues. The V gene's germline CDR1 is SNHLY and CDR2 FYNNEI. The CDR3 region has the DNA TGTGCCAGCAGTCTCCGGCTAGCGGGGCTCACAGATACGCAGTATTTT. Protein product: CASSLRLAGLTDTQYF.

This clone appeared a few times. The chain is built from TRBV6-6 and TRBJ2-1; D is uncertain. This CDR3 comprises 14 residues. Germline-derived CDR1 and CDR2 are MNHNY and SVGAGI (reference sequence). V lost 2 bases and J lost 10, with 15 bases in between. CDR3 amino acids: CASSYLPPRAEQFF. The DNA of the CDR3 is TGTGCCAGCAGTTACCTGCCCCCCCGAGCGGAGCAGTTCTTC.

The rearrangement uses TRBV6-5 and TRBJ2-5; 7 bases fit TRBD1. V lost 6 bases and J lost 5; bases outside the gene matches: 0. The CDR3 contains 11 residues. CDR1 MNHEY and CDR2 SVGAGI come from the germline V gene. CDR3 residues: CASRDRETQYF. As DNA, the CDR3 is TGTGCCAGCAGGGACAGGGAGACCCAGTACTTC.

This clone was counted a few times. The CDR3 bases are TGTGCCAGCAGCGTTGGGTACGACAGAATGAACACTGAAGCTTTCTTT. As protein: CASSVGYDRMNTEAFF. The chain joins TRBV9 to TRBJ1-1; D might be TRBD1 (5 bases). Germline V gene data show CDR1 as SGDLS and CDR2 as YYNGEE. Trimming took 2 bases from V and 0 from J, leaving 14 bases between them. The CDR3 length is 16 residues.

This sequence joins TRBV11-3 and TRBJ1-2, with a possible D match to TRBD1 (6 bases). CDR1 and CDR2 from the germline V gene are SGHNT and YENEEA. This CDR3 has 14 amino acids. Trimming removed 5 bases from V and 13 bases from J, with 23 bases in between. The CDR3 is CASSPGKGHMDLTF. The CDR3 coding sequence is TGTGCCAGCAGCCCGGGGAAGGGACATATGGATCTCACCTTC.

The V call is TRBV28, the J call TRBJ1-1; tentative D call: TRBD1 (5 bases). CDR1 and CDR2 (germline): MDHEN, SYDVKM. The CDR3 is made up of 15 amino acids. V gave up 5 bases and J gave up 0 bases, with 13 bases separating them. CDR3 nucleotides: TGTGCCAGCAGTGACAGCCTCCTCATGAACACTGAAGCTTTCTTT. It yields the protein CASSDSLLMNTEAFF. The full variable domain, with the rest looked up from reference TRBV28 and TRBJ1-1, is DVKVTQSSRYLVKRTGEKVFLECVQDMDHENMFWYRQDPGLGLRLIYFSYDVKMKEKGDIPEGYSVSREKKERFSLILESASTNQTSMYLCASSDSLLMNTEAFFGQGTRLTVV.

CDR3 amino acids: CASSSSTAQETQYF. The CDR3 nucleotides read TGTGCCAGTAGTAGTTCCACAGCCCAAGAGACCCAGTACTTC. This sequence joins TRBV19 and TRBJ2-5; unclear D gene. Germline loops: CDR1 LNHDA, CDR2 SQIVND (reference sequence). The length of the CDR3 is 14 residues. Between the trimmed V and J ends, which lost 4 bases and 1 base, there was a span of 10 bases.

This rearrangement joins TRBV14 to TRBJ2-1, with 13 positions matching TRBD2. This CDR3 is 16 amino acids long. V shed 4 bases and J 7 bases; nucleotides not matched to a gene: 7. CDR1 and CDR2 from the germline V gene are SGHDN and FVKESK. CDR3 residues: CASSPRLAGGRNEQFF. The CDR3 nucleotides read TGTGCCAGCAGCCCCCGACTAGCGGGAGGAAGAAATGAGCAGTTCTTC.

J is TRBJ2-1 and V is TRBV7-9, with 12 bases matching TRBD2. This CDR3 has 19 amino acids. J gave up 2 bases and V 5 bases, and 13 bases lay outside the gene matches. CDR1 is SEHNR and CDR2 is FQNEAQ in the germline V gene (reference sequence). The CDR3 reads CASSRPGGLAGLTYNEQFF. In DNA form, the CDR3 reads TGTGCCAGCAGCCGGCCGGGGGGACTAGCGGGTTTAACCTACAATGAGCAGTTCTTC.

The chain is built from TRBV10-3 and TRBJ2-5; D not certain. V was shortened by 6 bases and J by 2 bases, with 13 bases between the two germline ends. The CDR3 length is 14 residues. Germline V lookup: CDR1 ENHRY, CDR2 SYGVKD. Written as DNA, the CDR3 is TGTGCCATCAGGTCCTCGAACTCGCAAGAGACCCAGTACTTC. Amino acids: CAIRSSNSQETQYF.

The chain links TRBV5-1 to TRBJ2-3, with D possibly TRBD1 on 6 matching bases. The CDR3 contains 15 residues. V shed 4 bases and J shed 4 bases, with 16 bases lying between them. Per germline, CDR1 SGHRS and CDR2 YFSETQ. The CDR3, as DNA: TGCGCCAGCAGCGGCCGGACAGTAATGGCAGATACGCAGTATTTT. Encoded protein: CASSGRTVMADTQYF.

This chain connects TRBV19 to TRBJ2-7, with no clear D. Per germline, CDR1 LNHDA and CDR2 SQIVND (reference sequence). Deletions cut 5 bases from V and 2 bases from J, with 10 bases between. This CDR3 spans 13 amino acids. The CDR3, as DNA: TGTGCCAGTAGTCGACTCAACACCTACGAGCAGTACTTC. Residues: CASSRLNTYEQYF. Using reference TRBV19 and TRBJ2-7 for the parts outside the CDR3, the full variable domain is DGGITQSPKYLFRKEGQNVTLSCEQNLNHDAMYWYRQDPGQGLRLIYYSQIVNDFQKGDIAEGYSVSREKKESFPLTVTSAQKNPTAFYLCASSRLNTYEQYFGPGTRLTVT.

This clone is a singleton in its sample. The J gene is TRBJ1-1, the V gene TRBV28, with a tentative D call TRBD1 (6 bases). CDR1 is MDHEN and CDR2 is SYDVKM in the germline V gene. V lost 7 bases, J lost 2 bases, and 11 bases lay in between. The CDR3 totals 13 residues. As DNA, the CDR3 is TGTGCCAGCACCGCAGGGGCTAACACTGAAGCTTTCTTT. Its translation: CASTAGANTEAFF.

J is TRBJ2-1 and V is TRBV2; no firm D call. V gave up 0 bases and J gave up 7 bases, with 13 bases separating them. This CDR3 region has 15 residues. Looked up from germline, CDR1 is SNHLY and CDR2 is FYNNEI. This CDR3 reads CASSEAVGPQNEQFF. The CDR3 bases are TGTGCCAGCAGTGAAGCAGTTGGGCCTCAAAATGAGCAGTTCTTC.